This T cell receptor beta chain was observed in a study of graft-versus-host responses after intestinal transplantation. About the study: Every recipient had anti-thymocyte globulin induction and two to three years of tacrolimus plus steroids.

A word on this clone: The antigen remains unidentified.

CDR1 SGHAT and CDR2 FQNNGV come from the germline V gene. This CDR3 contains 14 residues. V lost 2 bases and J lost 4, with 9 bases in between. Study outcomes and limitations: Graft-versus-host to host-versus-graft clonal ratios in allografts were high in patients with graft-donor T cell macrochimerism. Detected in recipient marrow were GvH clones, some of which were first observed in ileum or blood.

Produced via immunoSEQ multiplex PCR; TCRdb's table is partial and in-frame only. The table records over 80,000 clones, around 91% of them present only once. The sequence was obtained from a human donor who was the organ donor for an intestinal transplant. This chain uses TRBV11-2 with TRBJ2-1; D possibly corresponds to TRBD2 (6 bases). Sequenced here: unstimulated CD4+ T cells sorted from spleen or lymph node cells, sampled before transplant. The CDR3, as DNA: TGTGCCAGCAGCTTACCGCGGGGATACAATGAGCAGTTCTTC. Translation gives CASSLPRGYNEQFF.